These 32 T cell receptor beta chains came from one sample sequenced in a study of shared clonotypes between healthy human individuals (dated by TCRdb to the early 2020s). Receptors were amplified or captured by the immunoSEQ multiplex PCR assay. TCRdb holds this immuneACCESS table with in-frame rearrangements only. Some clones are missing; in checked studies, unresolved V genes explain under half, and the rest has no known cause. Recorded for this sample are fewer than 3 million clones; 85% to 95% of them occurred a single time. Around 0.35% of the sample is taken by the ten largest. The sequenced material came from naive CD4+ T cells from PBMCs. In light of the paper, this sample's cell subset or site label describes: CD45RA+ positively selected. Receptors were obtained from a man aged 18 to 30 in good health. Some clones in this sample may be carry-over from other donors' samples.

The rearrangement links TRBV7-9 to TRBJ2-6; 11 nucleotides line up with TRBD1. Germline V gene sequence: CDR1 SEHNR, CDR2 FQNEAQ (reference sequence). After removal of 5 bases from V and 2 bases from J, the junction contained 11 bases not matched to a gene. The CDR3 is 19 amino acids. CDR3 loop: CASSDYGQGAPTGANVLTF. CDR3 coding DNA: TGTGCCAGCAGCGACTACGGACAGGGGGCACCTACTGGGGCCAACGTCCTGACTTTC.

The chain couples TRBV19 to TRBJ1-1; 9 bases are shared with TRBD1. Per germline, CDR1 LNHDA and CDR2 SQIVND (reference sequence). This CDR3 spans 16 amino acids. With 7 bases clipped from V and 5 bases from J, the junction kept 14 bases outside the gene matches. This CDR3 reads CASTDLPGQGGTEAFF. CDR3 DNA sequence: TGTGCCAGTACCGACTTACCGGGACAGGGAGGAACTGAAGCTTTCTTT.

This clone is a singleton in its sample. The gene calls are TRBV9 and TRBJ1-1; D uncertain. Trimming took off 3 bases at V and 1 base at J, with 7 bases between the two ends. CDR3 size: 13 residues. The germline V gene encodes CDR1 SGDLS and CDR2 YYNGEE. The CDR3 DNA follows: TGTGCCAGCAGCGCAACATCGAACACTGAAGCTTTCTTT. This encodes CASSATSNTEAFF.

J is TRBJ2-3 and V is TRBV11-2; D remains ambiguous. Germline V gene data show CDR1 as SGHAT and CDR2 as FQNNGV. Trimming shortened V by 4 bases and J by 0 bases, and 11 bases separated the two germline ends. The CDR3 consists of 15 residues. The CDR3: CASSYGPKSTDTQYF. The CDR3 nucleotides read TGTGCCAGCAGCTACGGACCGAAAAGCACAGATACGCAGTATTTT.

With respect to this clone: Other DNA sequences in this sample translate to the same CDR3. The chain carries TRBV2 and TRBJ2-6; no clear D gene. The ends were cut back, 7 bases at V and 1 base at J, with 11 bases in the middle. CDR1 SNHLY and CDR2 FYNNEI come from the germline V gene. The CDR3 loop spans 15 amino acids. The CDR3 DNA reads TGTGCCAGCACCCCGGTGTCTTCTGGGGCCAACGTCCTGACTTTC. It encodes CASTPVSSGANVLTF.

Turning to this clone: At the DNA level, this CDR3 is encoded by other sequences in the same sample as well. The V and J genes are TRBV28 and TRBJ1-5, with D possibly being TRBD1 (5 bases). CDR1 is MDHEN and CDR2 is SYDVKM in the germline V gene. The V end was cut by 2 bases, the J end by 7 bases, with 6 bases between. The CDR3 length is 12 residues. The CDR3: CASSLEGQPQHF. The CDR3 DNA reads as TGTGCCAGCAGTTTAGAGGGGCAGCCCCAGCATTTT. The whole variable domain, remainder taken from reference TRBV28 and TRBJ1-5, is DVKVTQSSRYLVKRTGEKVFLECVQDMDHENMFWYRQDPGLGLRLIYFSYDVKMKEKGDIPEGYSVSREKKERFSLILESASTNQTSMYLCASSLEGQPQHFGDGTRLSIL.

This chain joins TRBV6-1 and TRBJ1-5, with no clear D. The CDR3 is 15 amino acids. The germline CDR1 and CDR2 sequences are MNHNS and SASEGT. With 1 base removed from V and 5 bases from J, the gap between germline ends came to 12 bases. The chain's CDR3 is CASSEGGRPDQPQHF. The CDR3 DNA sequence: TGTGCCAGCAGTGAAGGCGGGAGGCCGGATCAGCCCCAGCATTTT.

The rearrangement joins TRBV5-8 to TRBJ1-5; 9 nucleotides match TRBD1. This CDR3 comprises 14 residues. V gave up 7 bases and J gave up 6 bases; unmatched junction bases: 8. Germline loops: CDR1 SGHTS, CDR2 YDEGEE. The CDR3 DNA reads TGTGCCAGCCGCTGGGGACAGGGCCTTCAGCCCCAGCATTTT. Translation gives CASRWGQGLQPQHF.

This chain links TRBV6-6 with TRBJ2-7, with TRBD1 matching 7 bases. Germline assignment: CDR1 MNHNY and CDR2 SVGAGI (reference sequence). CDR3 length equals 16 residues. V was pared by 3 bases and J by 0 bases, with 8 bases of the junction left unmatched. CDR3 in DNA: TGTGCCAGCAGTTATACCGGGACAGTTAGCTCCTACGAGCAGTACTTC. Translated: CASSYTGTVSSYEQYF.

The chain uses TRBV10-2 and TRBJ2-7, with D possibly TRBD1 on 5 matching bases. V was cut by 2 bases and J by 0 bases, with 8 bases left in between. The CDR3 contains 14 residues. Germline V gives CDR1 WSHSY, CDR2 SAAADI. CDR3 loop: CASSETGRSYEQYF. The CDR3 DNA reads as TGCGCCAGCAGTGAGACAGGACGCTCCTACGAGCAGTACTTC.

The rearrangement uses TRBV5-1 and TRBJ1-2; 7 bases line up with TRBD1. Germline values: CDR1 SGHRS, CDR2 YFSETQ. This CDR3 contains 14 residues. The trim removed 4 bases at V and 5 bases at J, leaving 8 bases unmatched. The CDR3, as DNA: TGCGCCAGCAGCAAGCCCGGGACAGCTTATGGCTACACCTTC. This encodes CASSKPGTAYGYTF.

The chain couples TRBV6-5 to TRBJ2-3; maybe TRBD2 (6 bases). Trimming left V 0 bases short and J 6 bases short, with 10 bases between. This CDR3 is built from 14 residues. Germline V lookup: CDR1 MNHEY, CDR2 SVGAGI. This CDR3 is CASSYSAGRDTQYF. The CDR3, as DNA: TGTGCCAGCAGTTACTCGGCGGGAAGGGATACGCAGTATTTT.

The chain links TRBV7-3 to TRBJ2-1, with TRBD2 identical over 9 bases. Looked up from germline, CDR1 is SGHTA and CDR2 is FQGTGA. The CDR3 extends over 16 amino acids. Germline trimming cut 2 bases from V and 12 bases from J; bases unmatched to any gene: 14. CDR3 residues: CASSLAPSGTYGVQFF. CDR3 in DNA: TGTGCCAGCAGCTTAGCCCCTAGCGGGACCTATGGGGTGCAGTTCTTC.

The chain recombines TRBV28 with TRBJ2-2; D might be TRBD2 (5 bases). V was shortened by 5 bases and J by 8 bases, with 9 bases between the two germline ends. This CDR3 region has 12 residues. Germline CDR1 reads MDHEN; CDR2 reads SYDVKM. Written as DNA, the CDR3 is TGTGCCAGCAGTGGGAGTCTGGGGGAGCTGTTTTTT. It translates to CASSGSLGELFF.

The gene calls are TRBV7-9 and TRBJ2-1; TRBD2 might be the D (6 bases). Per the germline V gene, CDR1 is SEHNR and CDR2 is FQNEAQ (reference sequence). V shed 4 bases and J shed 10 bases, with 17 bases lying between them. The CDR3 spans 14 residues. The CDR3 DNA reads TGTGCCAGCAGCTCAGTGGGCCCCGGGGGAGAGCAGTTCTTC. It codes for CASSSVGPGGEQFF.

The rearrangement joins TRBV29-1 to TRBJ2-7; the D call may be TRBD1 or TRBD2 (7 bases each). Germline V gives CDR1 SQVTM, CDR2 ANQGSEA. CDR3 size: 14 residues. Trimming cost V 6 bases and J 0 bases, with 15 bases left between them. CDR3 in amino acids: CSVGGGGSSYEQYF. The DNA for the CDR3 is TGCAGCGTCGGAGGGGGCGGGAGCTCCTACGAGCAGTACTTC.

This chain links TRBV7-9 with TRBJ2-7, with D tentatively TRBD1 or TRBD2 (5 bases each). The CDR3 covers 13 residues. Trimming pared 1 base from V and 6 bases from J, leaving 10 bases between. Germline V CDR1 and CDR2: SEHNR, FQNEAQ (reference sequence). CDR3 nucleotide sequence: TGTGCCAGCAGCTTAGTGGGGGTGACCGAGCAGTACTTC. Translation gives CASSLVGVTEQYF.

This chain joins TRBV18 and TRBJ2-7; tentative D call: TRBD2 (6 bases). Trimming stripped 5 bases from V and 1 base from J, with 18 bases between. This CDR3 comprises 16 residues. Germline-derived CDR1 and CDR2 are KGHSH and LQKENI. The CDR3, as DNA: TGTGCCAGCTCATACCTCCAGTATGGAGGGTCCTACGAGCAGTACTTC. It yields the protein CASSYLQYGGSYEQYF.

This clone occurred once. Within the sample, other DNA sequences also encode this same CDR3. The genes are TRBV30 and TRBJ1-6; maybe TRBD1 (5 bases). The CDR3 covers 14 residues. The V gene's germline CDR1 is GTSNPN and CDR2 SVGIG (reference sequence). With 0 bases removed from V and 10 bases from J, the gap between germline ends came to 13 bases. CDR3 nucleotides: TGTGCCTGGAGTGTCAGAGGGGCGGGATCACCCCTCCACTTT. It codes for CAWSVRGAGSPLHF.

This chain connects TRBV5-1 to TRBJ2-6; weak D call: TRBD2 (5 bases). The CDR3 is 15 residues long. Trimming took 4 bases from V and 2 from J, leaving 10 bases between them. Germline V gene data show CDR1 as SGHRS and CDR2 as YFSETQ. In DNA, the CDR3 is TGCGCCAGCAGCCCGCGGGTTACTGGGGCCAACGTCCTGACTTTC. Translation: CASSPRVTGANVLTF. Filled out from reference TRBV5-1 and TRBJ2-6, the complete variable domain reads KAGVTQTPRYLIKTRGQQVTLSCSPISGHRSVSWYQQTPGQGLQFLFEYFSETQRNKGNFPGRFSGRQFSNSRSEMNVSTLELGDSALYLCASSPRVTGANVLTFGAGSRLTVL.

The CDR3 is CASSFGGGSLYTF. The DNA of the CDR3 is TGCGCCAGCAGCTTCGGAGGGGGCTCCTTGTACACCTTC. The genes are TRBV5-1 and TRBJ1-2, with 7 bases fitting TRBD1. The CDR3 is made up of 13 amino acids. CDR1 SGHRS and CDR2 YFSETQ come from the germline V gene. Trimming cost V 2 bases and J 11 bases; bases outside gene matches: 9.

The rearrangement links TRBV5-1 to TRBJ2-7; D is unclear. The ends were cut back, 4 bases at V and 5 bases at J, with 16 bases in the middle. Per germline, CDR1 SGHRS and CDR2 YFSETQ. This CDR3 contains 14 residues. CDR3 DNA: TGCGCCAGCAGCCACGCAGTGGCCCGGGACGAGCAGTACTTC. Its translation is CASSHAVARDEQYF.

The V and J genes are TRBV19 and TRBJ2-7, with 7 bases fitting TRBD1. The CDR3 totals 17 residues. Germline CDR1 reads LNHDA; CDR2 reads SQIVND (reference sequence). The V segment lost 5 bases and the J segment 1 base; nucleotides outside the gene matches: 14. CDR3 sequence reads: CASSPGPRGPRSYEQYF. The CDR3 DNA follows: TGTGCCAGTAGTCCAGGACCTAGGGGGCCTAGGTCCTACGAGCAGTACTTC. The full variable domain, with the rest looked up from reference TRBV19 and TRBJ2-7, is DGGITQSPKYLFRKEGQNVTLSCEQNLNHDAMYWYRQDPGQGLRLIYYSQIVNDFQKGDIAEGYSVSREKKESFPLTVTSAQKNPTAFYLCASSPGPRGPRSYEQYFGPGTRLTVT.

The V call is TRBV29-1, the J call TRBJ1-2; unclear D gene. Germline values: CDR1 SQVTM, CDR2 ANQGSEA. The V gene lost 0 bases and the J gene lost 10 bases, with 6 bases spanning the gap. This CDR3 spans 10 amino acids. The DNA for the CDR3 is TGCAGCGTTGAAGAGGGATACTACACCTTC. Translation: CSVEEGYYTF.

The chain recombines TRBV5-4 with TRBJ2-2; D remains unclear. CDR3 length: 15 residues. CDR1 is SGHNT, CDR2 YYREEE, per germline (reference sequence). The germline V and J ends were trimmed by 4 bases and 4 bases, with 14 bases remaining between them. This CDR3 reads CASSGYSITTGELFF. CDR3 DNA: TGTGCCAGCAGCGGGTATAGCATAACCACCGGGGAGCTGTTTTTT.

The chain uses TRBV30 and TRBJ2-3; D call uncertain. Trimming shortened V by 0 bases and J by 6 bases, and 13 bases separated the two germline ends. The CDR3 consists of 14 residues. Germline values: CDR1 GTSNPN, CDR2 SVGIG (reference sequence). CDR3 amino acids: CAWSVKGGVDTQYF. DNA of the CDR3: TGTGCCTGGAGTGTGAAGGGTGGGGTGGATACGCAGTATTTT.

This clone was seen only a few times. Other DNA sequences in the sample encode the same CDR3. The chain is built from TRBV5-1 and TRBJ1-1; D call uncertain. The CDR3 runs to 13 residues. Germline values: CDR1 SGHRS, CDR2 YFSETQ. Trimming shortened V by 0 bases and J by 0 bases, and 3 bases separated the two germline ends. The CDR3 DNA is TGCGCCAGCAGCTTGGTCCTGAACACTGAAGCTTTCTTT. It specifies CASSLVLNTEAFF.

This chain uses TRBV5-1 with TRBJ2-1, with 12 bases identical to TRBD2. Unmatched junction bases numbered 15, after V lost 2 bases and J lost 15 bases. From germline, CDR1 is SGHRS and CDR2 YFSETQ. This CDR3 is 16 amino acids long. The chain's CDR3 is CASSFGLAGPSQLRFF. For the CDR3, the DNA is TGCGCCAGCAGCTTCGGACTAGCGGGACCCTCACAGTTACGGTTCTTC.

The chain is built from TRBV20-1 and TRBJ2-3; D ambiguous. Germline CDR1 and CDR2: DFQATT and SNEGSKA (reference sequence). There are 11 residues in the CDR3. Trimming shortened V by 6 bases and J by 1 base, and 5 bases separated the two germline ends. The CDR3 nucleotides read TGCAGTGCCCAAGGCACAGATACGCAGTATTTT. Translated: CSAQGTDTQYF.

This chain joins TRBV15 and TRBJ2-1, with TRBD2 matching 11 bases. From germline, CDR1 is LNHNV and CDR2 YYDKDF (reference sequence). V was pared by 1 base and J by 4 bases, with 3 bases of the junction left unmatched. The CDR3 is made up of 16 amino acids. The chain's CDR3 is CATSRALAGGYNEQFF. The CDR3 bases are TGTGCCACCAGCAGAGCCCTAGCGGGAGGTTACAATGAGCAGTTCTTC.

DNA of the CDR3: TGTGCCAGCAGCCCACCAAGCTCCTACGAGCAGTACTTC. Amino acid sequence: CASSPPSSYEQYF. This chain connects TRBV9 to TRBJ2-7, with D unclear. Trimming shortened V by 4 bases and J by 0 bases, and 8 bases separated the two germline ends. The CDR3 runs to 13 residues. Germline values: CDR1 SGDLS, CDR2 YYNGEE.

This chain connects TRBV5-1 to TRBJ2-2, with D unclear. Trimming took off 4 bases at V and 0 bases at J, with 7 bases between the two ends. This CDR3 spans 14 amino acids. Germline V gene lookup returns CDR1 SGHRS and CDR2 YFSETQ. The CDR3 here is CASSQEPNTGELFF. CDR3 DNA sequence: TGCGCCAGCAGCCAGGAACCGAACACCGGGGAGCTGTTTTTT.